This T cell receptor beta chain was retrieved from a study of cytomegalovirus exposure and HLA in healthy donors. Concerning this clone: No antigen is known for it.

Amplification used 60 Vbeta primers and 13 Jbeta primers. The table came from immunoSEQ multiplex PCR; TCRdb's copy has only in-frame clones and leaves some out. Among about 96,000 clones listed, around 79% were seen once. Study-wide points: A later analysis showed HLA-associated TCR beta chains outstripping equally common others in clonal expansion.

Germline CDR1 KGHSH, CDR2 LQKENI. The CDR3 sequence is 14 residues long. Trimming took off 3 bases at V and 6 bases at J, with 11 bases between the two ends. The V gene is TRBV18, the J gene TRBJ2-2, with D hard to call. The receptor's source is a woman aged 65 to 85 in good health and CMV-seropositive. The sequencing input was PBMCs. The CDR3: CASSPPMGPGELFF. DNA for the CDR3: TGTGCCAGCTCACCGCCCATGGGCCCCGGGGAGCTGTTTTTT.